This entry features one T cell receptor beta chain sequence. The data are from a study of identical twins. TCRdb analysed the 5' RACE reads with MiXCR anew, one entry per CDR3 protein. The sample has 500,000 or so distinct CDR3 sequences; approximately 14% are singletons. The CDR3 contains 12 residues. Trimming cost V 5 bases and J 6 bases, with 11 bases left between them. Germline V CDR1 and CDR2: SNHLY, FYNNEI. These data also formed part of another study, on yellow fever vaccine responses in identical twins.

This clonotype originated in a woman younger than 30 in good health. The sequencing sample was made of CD4+ T cells sorted from blood. This sequence joins TRBV2 and TRBJ2-7; D unresolved. Here the CDR3 reads CASSLVPVEQYF. CDR3 bases: TGTGCCAGCAGTCTCGTCCCGGTCGAGCAGTACTTC.